These 13 T cell receptor beta chains were all obtained from the same sample, sequenced in a study of T cells after yellow fever vaccination. TCRdb re-analysed the 5' RACE reads in MiXCR, keeping a single row per CDR3 protein. The sample carries roughly 120,000 distinct CDR3 sequences, roughly 7.2% recorded once. Sequencing was performed on CD4+ T cells sorted from PBMCs, taken around 45 days after the first yellow fever vaccination. These receptors came from a man between 18 and 29 years old who received the YFV17D yellow fever vaccine.

This clonotype was picked up many times. The genes are TRBV19 and TRBJ1-5; D remains ambiguous. The CDR3 consists of 13 residues. Between the trimmed V and J ends, which lost 7 bases and 2 bases, there was a span of 9 bases. CDR1 is LNHDA and CDR2 is SQIVND in the germline V gene (reference sequence). The CDR3 loop is CASTNTRNQPQHF. The CDR3 DNA reads TGTGCCAGTACCAACACCCGCAATCAGCCCCAGCATTTT.

In this sample, this clonotype turned up many times. The chain joins TRBV29-1 to TRBJ2-4; TRBD2 might be the D (7 bases). The germline V gene has CDR1 SQVTM and CDR2 ANQGSEA. Trimming shortened V by 4 bases and J by 4 bases, and 14 bases separated the two germline ends. This CDR3 spans 14 amino acids. The CDR3 region has the DNA TGCAGCGTTGTCGGGGGGCAGCCTAAAAACATTCAGTACTTC. Its protein is CSVVGGQPKNIQYF. The whole variable domain, filled in from reference TRBV29-1 and TRBJ2-4, reads SAVISQKPSRDICQRGTSLTIQCQVDSQVTMMFWYRQQPGQSLTLIATANQGSEATYESGFVIDKFPISRPNLTFSTLTVSNMSPEDSSIYLCSVVGGQPKNIQYFGAGTRLSVL.

This clonotype was seen many times. The chain uses TRBV7-2 and TRBJ2-7, with D tentatively TRBD2 (5 bases). V lost 5 bases to trimming and J lost 0 bases, with 14 bases between them. The germline V gene has CDR1 SGHTA and CDR2 FQGNSA. This CDR3 contains 15 residues. The CDR3 DNA reads as TGTGCCAGCAGCCCCATGCCGGGGAACTCCTACGAGCAGTACTTC. It is translated as CASSPMPGNSYEQYF.

Many counts were recorded for this clonotype. The chain recombines TRBV12-3 or TRBV12-4 with TRBJ1-2; unclear D gene. V gave up 6 bases and J gave up 4 bases, with 6 bases separating them. CDR3 size: 11 residues. CDR3 nucleotides: TGTGCCAGCAGGGGATTCTATGGCTACACCTTC. It encodes CASRGFYGYTF.

This clonotype was recorded many times. V gene TRBV9 combines with J gene TRBJ2-3; TRBD2 agrees at 7 bases. CDR1 and CDR2 (germline): SGDLS, YYNGEE. After removal of 0 bases from V and 6 bases from J, the junction contained 4 bases not matched to a gene. The CDR3 totals 14 residues. In DNA, the CDR3 is TGTGCCAGCAGCGTAGCTACCGGGGGGGATACGCAGTATTTT. This sequence encodes CASSVATGGDTQYF.

In its sample, this clonotype was seen many times. J is TRBJ2-2 and V is TRBV5-5; D is unresolved. Germline V gene data show CDR1 as SGHKS and CDR2 as YYEKEE (reference sequence). The V end lost 4 bases, the J end lost 3 bases, and 4 bases lay between the germline ends. This CDR3 is 12 amino acids long. The CDR3 region is CASSTYTGELFF. The CDR3 DNA reads as TGTGCCAGCAGCACCTACACCGGGGAGCTGTTTTTT.

This clonotype occurred many times. The genes are TRBV12-3 or TRBV12-4 and TRBJ2-2; no firm D call. The CDR3 runs 14 residues. Trimming took off 4 bases at V and 7 bases at J, with 13 bases between the two ends. The CDR3 spells CASSSRATGGELFF. In nucleotides, the CDR3 is TGTGCCAGCAGTTCTAGGGCCACTGGCGGGGAGCTGTTTTTT.

This clonotype was seen ten or more times. CDR3: CASSLTVSADTQYF. The CDR3 DNA reads as TGTGCCAGCAGCTTAACGGTCAGTGCAGATACGCAGTATTTT. V and J are TRBV27 and TRBJ2-3, with unresolved D. The V end was cut by 6 bases, the J end by 4 bases, with 14 bases between. This CDR3 is built from 14 residues. The germline V gene encodes CDR1 MNHEY and CDR2 SMNVEV (reference sequence).

This clonotype was seen ten or more times. The CDR3 reads CASSQLAGEVIQYF. The CDR3 region has the DNA TGTGCCAGCAGCCAACTAGCGGGGGAGGTCATTCAGTACTTC. This chain links TRBV12-3 or TRBV12-4 with TRBJ2-4, with 11 positions matching TRBD2. CDR3 size: 14 residues. V was clipped by 6 bases and J by 9 bases; unmatched bases: 7.

This clonotype was recorded at least ten times. The chain is built from TRBV12-3 or TRBV12-4 and TRBJ2-5, with 8 bases that match TRBD2. The ends lost 3 bases at V and 7 bases at J; junction bases unmatched: 7. The CDR3 loop spans 14 amino acids. CDR3 sequence reads: CASSLASGRVTQYF. DNA for the CDR3: TGTGCCAGCAGTTTGGCTAGCGGGCGAGTGACCCAGTACTTC.

Regarding this clonotype: A much larger clone lies a single base off, so this may be a read error. This sequence joins TRBV2 and TRBJ2-1; D is unresolved. This CDR3 has 11 amino acids. Germline-derived CDR1 and CDR2 are SNHLY and FYNNEI. CDR3 sequence: CANSEYNEQFF. CDR3 DNA: TGTGCCAACAGTGAGTACAATGAGCAGTTCTTC.

The rearrangement uses TRBV20-1 and TRBJ2-2; 10 nucleotides agree with TRBD1. The CDR3 has 14 amino acids. Germline V gene lookup returns CDR1 DFQATT and CDR2 SNEGSKA (reference sequence). The V segment lost 3 bases and the J segment 5 bases; nucleotides outside the gene matches: 3. CDR3: CSASRDRGTGELFF. The CDR3 DNA reads TGCAGTGCTAGCCGGGACAGGGGAACCGGGGAGCTGTTTTTT.

This clonotype was counted at least ten times. The CDR3 bases are TGTGCCATTGGACCGAACACCGGGGAGCTGTTTTTT. Protein: CAIGPNTGELFF. The genes are TRBV10-3 and TRBJ2-2; the D is unclear. The CDR3 spans 12 residues. The germline V and J ends were trimmed by 9 bases and 0 bases, with 5 bases remaining between them. Germline CDR1 reads ENHRY; CDR2 reads SYGVKD.